This T cell receptor beta chain emerged from a study of blood T cells in healthy people across ages. The authors isolated at least 6 million PBMCs per sample. The authors extracted at least 5 micrograms of total RNA per sample. General study findings and limits: Older age coincided with a roughly linear decline in TCR beta diversity per million T cells.

A second PCR of about 6 to 11 cycles used a sample-barcoded 5' primer and a J-beta primer mix. Each cDNA molecule was tagged by a template-switch adaptor with 12 random nucleotides. TCRdb called the 5' RACE reads again in MiXCR, with one record for every CDR3 protein. In the table there are over 1.5 million distinct CDR3 sequences, just under 50% of which are singletons. As for this clonotype: Antigen unknown.

The CDR3 runs 16 residues. Trimming took 0 bases from V and 8 from J; bases not matched to a gene: 8. Germline assignment: CDR1 SGHRS and CDR2 YFSETQ. The sample consisted of blood. V gene TRBV5-1 combines with J gene TRBJ2-1, with 10 bases that match TRBD2. This receptor was identified in a woman between 40 and 55 years old in good health. The CDR3 coding sequence is TGCGCCAGCAGCTTGGAAGGGCGGCTAGCGGGGGATGAGCAGTTCTTC. Protein product: CASSLEGRLAGDEQFF.